The sequence of this TCR beta chain was determined in a study of blood T cell repertoires in COVID-19. The overall study: There were acute and convalescent COVID-19 samples, and they came from the United States, Italy and Spain. The cDNA or gDNA used as material had been derived from T cells, B-cell-depleted T cells, or PBMCs.

This clone has just a few counts. The CDR3 runs 17 residues. The ends lost 4 bases at V and 5 bases at J; junction bases unmatched: 11. Germline V lookup: CDR1 SGHRS, CDR2 YFSETQ. Source study methods: Researchers report that nucleated cell counts were estimated from reference gene primer amplification. Sequencing was performed with immunoSEQ multiplex PCR; in TCRdb, only in-frame clones are kept and a portion is missing. For V, J and clone size, that table is used; D and trimming come from the DNA. The sample shows about 220,000 clones, 60% to 85% of them seen only once. Sequenced: peripheral blood. The V call is TRBV5-1, the J call TRBJ2-7; the match to TRBD2 covers 14 bases. This TCR derives from a woman in her sixties or seventies with acute or convalescent COVID-19. The CDR3 region is CASSVLTSGGAMNEQYF. The CDR3 nucleotides read TGCGCCAGCAGCGTACTGACTAGCGGGGGGGCGATGAACGAGCAGTACTTC.